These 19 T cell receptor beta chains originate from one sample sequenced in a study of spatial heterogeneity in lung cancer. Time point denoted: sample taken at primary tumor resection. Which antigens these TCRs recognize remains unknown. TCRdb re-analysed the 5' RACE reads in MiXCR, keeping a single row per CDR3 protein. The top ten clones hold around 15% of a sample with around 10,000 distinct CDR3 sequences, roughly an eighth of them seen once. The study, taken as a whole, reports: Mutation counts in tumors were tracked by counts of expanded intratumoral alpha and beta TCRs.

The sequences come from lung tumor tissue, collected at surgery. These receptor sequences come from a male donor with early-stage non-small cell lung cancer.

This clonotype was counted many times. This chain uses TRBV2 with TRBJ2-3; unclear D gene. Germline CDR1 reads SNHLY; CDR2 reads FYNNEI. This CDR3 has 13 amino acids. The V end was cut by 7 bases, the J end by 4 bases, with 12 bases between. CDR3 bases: TGTGCCAGCACGGCAAACTGGGCAGATACGCAGTATTTT. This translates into CASTANWADTQYF.

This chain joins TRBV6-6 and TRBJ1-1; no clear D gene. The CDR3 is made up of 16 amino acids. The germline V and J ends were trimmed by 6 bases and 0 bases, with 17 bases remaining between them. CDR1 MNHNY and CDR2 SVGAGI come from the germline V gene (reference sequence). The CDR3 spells CASSSEGPHMNTEAFF. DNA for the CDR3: TGTGCCAGCAGCTCCGAGGGCCCCCACATGAACACTGAAGCTTTCTTT.

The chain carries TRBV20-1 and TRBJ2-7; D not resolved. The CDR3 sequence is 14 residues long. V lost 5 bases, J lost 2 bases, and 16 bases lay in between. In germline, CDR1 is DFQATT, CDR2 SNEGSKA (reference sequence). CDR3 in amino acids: CSARSGYTPYEQYF. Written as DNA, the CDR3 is TGCAGTGCTCGGTCCGGCTACACCCCCTACGAGCAGTACTTC.

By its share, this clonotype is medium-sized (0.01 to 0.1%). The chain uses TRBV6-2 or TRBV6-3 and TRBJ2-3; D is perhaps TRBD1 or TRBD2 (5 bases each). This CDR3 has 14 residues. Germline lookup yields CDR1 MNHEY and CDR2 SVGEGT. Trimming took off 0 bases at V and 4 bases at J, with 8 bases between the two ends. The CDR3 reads CASSYSGAADTQYF. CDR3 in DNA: TGTGCCAGCAGTTACTCCGGGGCGGCAGATACGCAGTATTTT.

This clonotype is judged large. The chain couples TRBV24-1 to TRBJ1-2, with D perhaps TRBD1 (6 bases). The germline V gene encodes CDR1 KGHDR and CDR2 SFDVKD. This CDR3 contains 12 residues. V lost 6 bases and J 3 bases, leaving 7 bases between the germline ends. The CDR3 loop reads CATSPGDYGYTF. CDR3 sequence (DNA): TGTGCCACCAGTCCAGGGGACTATGGCTACACCTTC.

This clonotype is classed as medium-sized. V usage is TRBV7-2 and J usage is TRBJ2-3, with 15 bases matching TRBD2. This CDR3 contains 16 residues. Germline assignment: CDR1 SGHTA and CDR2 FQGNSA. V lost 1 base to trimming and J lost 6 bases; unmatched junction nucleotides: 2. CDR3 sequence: CASSLVGLAGGDTQYF. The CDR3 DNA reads TGTGCCAGCAGCTTAGTAGGACTAGCGGGAGGGGATACGCAGTATTTT.

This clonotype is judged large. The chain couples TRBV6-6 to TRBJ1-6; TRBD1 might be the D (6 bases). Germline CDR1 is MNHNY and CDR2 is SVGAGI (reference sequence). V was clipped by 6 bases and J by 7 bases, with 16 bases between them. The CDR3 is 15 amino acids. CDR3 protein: CASSPPITGNSPLHF. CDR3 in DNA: TGTGCCAGCAGCCCACCTATAACAGGGAATTCACCCCTCCACTTT.

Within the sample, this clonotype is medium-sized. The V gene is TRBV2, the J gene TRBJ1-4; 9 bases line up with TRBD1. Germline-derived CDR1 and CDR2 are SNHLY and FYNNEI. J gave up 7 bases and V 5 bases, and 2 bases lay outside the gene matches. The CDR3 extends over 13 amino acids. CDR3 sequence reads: CASSKGQGEKLFF. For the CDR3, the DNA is TGTGCCAGCAGTAAGGGACAGGGTGAAAAACTGTTTTTT.

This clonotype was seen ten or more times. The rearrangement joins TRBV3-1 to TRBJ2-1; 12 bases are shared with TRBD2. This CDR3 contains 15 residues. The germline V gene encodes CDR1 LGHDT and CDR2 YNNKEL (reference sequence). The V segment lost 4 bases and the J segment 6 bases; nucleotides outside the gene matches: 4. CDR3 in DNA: TGTGCCAGCAGCCCGACTAGCGGGAGTGTCAATGAGCAGTTCTTC. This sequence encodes CASSPTSGSVNEQFF.

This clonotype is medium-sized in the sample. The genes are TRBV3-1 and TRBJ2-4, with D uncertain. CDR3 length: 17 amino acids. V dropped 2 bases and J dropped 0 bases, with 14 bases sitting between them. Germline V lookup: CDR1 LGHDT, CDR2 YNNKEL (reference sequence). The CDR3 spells CASSQSRQPLAKNIQYF. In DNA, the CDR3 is TGTGCCAGCAGCCAAAGTAGGCAGCCGCTAGCCAAAAACATTCAGTACTTC. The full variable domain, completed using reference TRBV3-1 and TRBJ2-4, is DTAVSQTPKYLVTQMGNDKSIKCEQNLGHDTMYWYKQDSKKFLKIMFSYNNKELIINETVPNRFSPKSPDKAHLNLHINSLELGDSAVYFCASSQSRQPLAKNIQYFGAGTRLSVL.

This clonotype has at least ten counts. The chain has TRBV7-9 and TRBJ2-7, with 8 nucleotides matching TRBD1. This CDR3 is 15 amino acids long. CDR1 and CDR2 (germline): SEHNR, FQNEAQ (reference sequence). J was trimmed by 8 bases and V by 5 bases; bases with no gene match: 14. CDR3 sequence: CASSLAEAGGRKQYF. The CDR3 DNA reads TGTGCCAGCAGCCTGGCCGAGGCAGGGGGCCGCAAGCAGTACTTC.

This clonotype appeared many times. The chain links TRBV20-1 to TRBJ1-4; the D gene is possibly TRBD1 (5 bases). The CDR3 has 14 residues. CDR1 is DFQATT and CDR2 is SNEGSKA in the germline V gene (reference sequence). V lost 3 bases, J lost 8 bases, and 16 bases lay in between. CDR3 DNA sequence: TGCAGTGCTAGCGCCAGGGTCGGGGCAGAAAAACTGTTTTTT. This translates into CSASARVGAEKLFF.

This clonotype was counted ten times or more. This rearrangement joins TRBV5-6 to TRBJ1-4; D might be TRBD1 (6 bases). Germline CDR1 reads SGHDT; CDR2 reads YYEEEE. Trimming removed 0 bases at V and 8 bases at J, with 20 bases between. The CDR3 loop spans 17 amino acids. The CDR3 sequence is CASSLGRAGAQGEKLFF. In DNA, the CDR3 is TGTGCCAGCAGCTTGGGGCGTGCCGGGGCGCAGGGGGAAAAACTGTTTTTT. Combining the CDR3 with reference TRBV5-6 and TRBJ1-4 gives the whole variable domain DAGVTQSPTHLIKTRGQQVTLRCSPKSGHDTVSWYQQALGQGPQFIFQYYEEEERQRGNFPDRFSGHQFPNYSSELNVNALLLGDSALYLCASSLGRAGAQGEKLFFGSGTQLSVL.

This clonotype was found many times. Here the CDR3 DNA reads TGTGCCACACAGACGGTCCCTTATAGCAATCAGCCCCAGCATTTT. Its protein is CATQTVPYSNQPQHF. The chain combines TRBV6-1 with TRBJ1-5; unclear D gene. The V end was cut by 10 bases, the J end by 0 bases, with 16 bases between. This CDR3 contains 15 residues. Germline-derived CDR1 and CDR2 are MNHNS and SASEGT.

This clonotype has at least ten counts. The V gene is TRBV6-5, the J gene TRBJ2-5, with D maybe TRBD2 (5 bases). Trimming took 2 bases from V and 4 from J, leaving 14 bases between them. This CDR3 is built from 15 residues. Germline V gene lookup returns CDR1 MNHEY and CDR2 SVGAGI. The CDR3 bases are TGTGCCAGCAGTTACAGGTCCGGGATCCGAGAGACCCAGTACTTC. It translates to CASSYRSGIRETQYF.

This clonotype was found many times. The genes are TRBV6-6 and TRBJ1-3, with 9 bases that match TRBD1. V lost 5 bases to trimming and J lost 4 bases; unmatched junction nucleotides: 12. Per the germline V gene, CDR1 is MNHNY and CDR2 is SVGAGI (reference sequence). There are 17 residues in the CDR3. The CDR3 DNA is TGTGCCAGCAGTCCCCTTCCGGGACAGGGAGGGGGAAACACCATATATTTT. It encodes CASSPLPGQGGGNTIYF.

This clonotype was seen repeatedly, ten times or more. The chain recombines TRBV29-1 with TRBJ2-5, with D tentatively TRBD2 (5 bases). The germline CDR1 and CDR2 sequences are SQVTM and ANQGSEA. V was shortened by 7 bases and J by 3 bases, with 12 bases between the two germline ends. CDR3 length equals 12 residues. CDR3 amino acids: CSARLGEETQYF. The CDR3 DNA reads TGCAGCGCCCGACTGGGAGAAGAGACCCAGTACTTC.

The CDR3 DNA is TGCGCCAGCAGCTTGGGACATCCCGGGGCCAACGTCCTGACTTTC. Translation gives CASSLGHPGANVLTF. This chain connects TRBV5-1 to TRBJ2-6; no clear D gene. The CDR3 spans 15 residues. CDR1 SGHRS and CDR2 YFSETQ come from the germline V gene. Trimming cost V 0 bases and J 4 bases, with 8 bases left between them.

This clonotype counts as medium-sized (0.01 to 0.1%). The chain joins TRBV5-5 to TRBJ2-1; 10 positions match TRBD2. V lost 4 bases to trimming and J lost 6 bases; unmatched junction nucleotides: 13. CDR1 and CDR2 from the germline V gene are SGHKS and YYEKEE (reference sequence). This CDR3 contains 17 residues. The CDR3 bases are TGTGCCAGCAGCAAGGCACCCGGGACTAGCGTTTTCAATGAGCAGTTCTTC. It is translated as CASSKAPGTSVFNEQFF.